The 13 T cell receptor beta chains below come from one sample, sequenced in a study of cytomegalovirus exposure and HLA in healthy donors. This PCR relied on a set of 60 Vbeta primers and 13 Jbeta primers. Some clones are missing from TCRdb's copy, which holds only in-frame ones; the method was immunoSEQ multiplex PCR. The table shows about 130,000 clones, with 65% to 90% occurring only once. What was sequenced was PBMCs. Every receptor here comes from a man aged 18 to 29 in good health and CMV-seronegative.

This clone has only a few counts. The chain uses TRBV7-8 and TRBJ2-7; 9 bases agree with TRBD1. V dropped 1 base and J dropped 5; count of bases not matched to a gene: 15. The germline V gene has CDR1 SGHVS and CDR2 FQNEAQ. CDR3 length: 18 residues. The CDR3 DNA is TGTGCCAGCAGCTTAGTTTGGTGGGACACAGGGGGCTATGACGAGCAGTACTTC. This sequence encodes CASSLVWWDTGGYDEQYF. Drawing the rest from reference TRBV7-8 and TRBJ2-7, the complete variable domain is GAGVSQSPRYKVAKRGQDVALRCDPISGHVSLFWYQQALGQGPEFLTYFQNEAQLDKSGLPSDRFFAERPEGSVSTLKIQRTQQEDSAVYLCASSLVWWDTGGYDEQYFGPGTRLTVT.

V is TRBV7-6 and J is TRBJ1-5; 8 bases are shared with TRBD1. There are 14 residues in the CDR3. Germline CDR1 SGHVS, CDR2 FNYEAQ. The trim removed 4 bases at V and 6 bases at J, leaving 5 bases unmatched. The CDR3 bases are TGTGCCAGCAGCTCAAGGACAGGGAGTCAGCCCCAGCATTTT. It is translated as CASSSRTGSQPQHF.

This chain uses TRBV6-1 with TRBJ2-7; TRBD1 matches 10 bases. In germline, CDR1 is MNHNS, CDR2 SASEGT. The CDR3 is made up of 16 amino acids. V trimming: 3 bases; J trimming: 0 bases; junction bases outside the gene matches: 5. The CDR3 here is CASSEVRDRGSYEQYF. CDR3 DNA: TGTGCCAGCAGTGAGGTCCGGGACAGGGGCTCCTACGAGCAGTACTTC.

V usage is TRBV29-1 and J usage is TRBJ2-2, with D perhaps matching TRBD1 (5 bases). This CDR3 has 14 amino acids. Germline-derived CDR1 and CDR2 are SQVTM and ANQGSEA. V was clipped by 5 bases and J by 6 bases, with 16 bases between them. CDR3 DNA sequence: TGCAGCGTTCCCAACCCCAGGGCCTCCGGGGAGCTGTTTTTT. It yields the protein CSVPNPRASGELFF.

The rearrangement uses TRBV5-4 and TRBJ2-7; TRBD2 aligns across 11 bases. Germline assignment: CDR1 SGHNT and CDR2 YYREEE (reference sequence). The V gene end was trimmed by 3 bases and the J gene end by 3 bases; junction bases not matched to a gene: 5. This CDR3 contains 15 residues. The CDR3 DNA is TGTGCCAGCAGCTATCTAGCGGGGGGACTCTACGAGCAGTACTTC. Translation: CASSYLAGGLYEQYF.

CDR3 region: CASRTGGVWGPLHF. The CDR3 bases are TGTGCCAGCAGGACAGGGGGTGTTTGGGGGCCCCTCCACTTT. The chain is built from TRBV6-5 and TRBJ1-6; 9 nucleotides line up with TRBD1. V was clipped by 6 bases and J by 13 bases; unmatched bases: 10. The CDR3 extends over 14 amino acids. Per the germline V gene, CDR1 is MNHEY and CDR2 is SVGAGI.

CDR3 region: CAWSDSSRANQPQHF. DNA of the CDR3: TGTGCCTGGAGTGACAGCTCCAGGGCCAATCAGCCCCAGCATTTT. This chain links TRBV30 with TRBJ1-5, with TRBD1 as a possible D gene (5 bases). The CDR3 extends over 15 amino acids. V lost 1 base and J 3 bases, leaving 13 bases between the germline ends. Per germline, CDR1 GTSNPN and CDR2 SVGIG (reference sequence).

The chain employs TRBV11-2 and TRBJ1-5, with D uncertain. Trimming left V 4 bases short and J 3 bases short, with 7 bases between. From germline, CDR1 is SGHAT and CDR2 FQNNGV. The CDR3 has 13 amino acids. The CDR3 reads CASSYMNNQPQHF. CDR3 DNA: TGTGCCAGCAGCTACATGAACAATCAGCCCCAGCATTTT.

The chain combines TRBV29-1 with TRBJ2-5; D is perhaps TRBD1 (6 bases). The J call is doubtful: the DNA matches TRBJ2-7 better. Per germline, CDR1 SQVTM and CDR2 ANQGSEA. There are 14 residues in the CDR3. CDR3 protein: CSAGQTGISLEQYF. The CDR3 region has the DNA TGCAGCGCGGGGCAAACAGGGATTAGCCTCGAGCAGTACTTC.

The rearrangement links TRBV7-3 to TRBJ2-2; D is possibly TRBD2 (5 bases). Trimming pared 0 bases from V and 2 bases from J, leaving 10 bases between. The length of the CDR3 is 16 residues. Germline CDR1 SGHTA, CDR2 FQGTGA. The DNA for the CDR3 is TGTGCCAGCAGCTTAACGGCTAGCCAAAACACCGGGGAGCTGTTTTTT. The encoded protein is CASSLTASQNTGELFF.

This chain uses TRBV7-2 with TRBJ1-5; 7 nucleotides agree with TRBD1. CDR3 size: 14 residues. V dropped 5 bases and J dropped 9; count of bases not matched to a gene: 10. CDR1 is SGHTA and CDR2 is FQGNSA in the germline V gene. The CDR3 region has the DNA TGTGCCAGCAGCCCCCGACAGGGAGCCGGGCCCCAGCATTTT. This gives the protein CASSPRQGAGPQHF.

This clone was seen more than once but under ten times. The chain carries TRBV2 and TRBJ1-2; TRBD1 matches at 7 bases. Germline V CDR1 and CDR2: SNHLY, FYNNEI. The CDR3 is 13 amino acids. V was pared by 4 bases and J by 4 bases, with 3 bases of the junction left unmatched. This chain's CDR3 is CASSAGGSYGYTF. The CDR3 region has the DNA TGTGCCAGCAGTGCAGGGGGGAGCTATGGCTACACCTTC.

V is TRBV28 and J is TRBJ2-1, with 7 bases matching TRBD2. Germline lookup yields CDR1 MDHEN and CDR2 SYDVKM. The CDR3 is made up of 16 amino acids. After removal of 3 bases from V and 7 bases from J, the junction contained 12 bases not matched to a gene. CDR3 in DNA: TGTGCCAGCAGTTTTCCCAGACTAGCAGCAGGGAATGAGCAGTTCTTC. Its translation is CASSFPRLAAGNEQFF.